The entry that follows covers one T cell receptor beta chain sequence. Antigen unknown. TCRdb's table, derived via immunoSEQ multiplex PCR, lists solely in-frame clones and lacks some. The table includes about 490,000 clones, around 73% detected once. This specimen belongs to a study of shared clonotypes between healthy human individuals. General study points: Sample collection involved blood only; tissue repertoires are likely different.

The TCR comes from a woman between 40 and 55 years old in good health. Some clones in this sample may be carry-over from other donors' samples. Specimen: PBMCs.

CDR3 amino acids: CASSDGSTEAFF. As DNA, the CDR3 is TGTGCCAGCAGCGATGGCAGCACTGAAGCTTTCTTT. The rearrangement joins TRBV11-3 to TRBJ1-1; D gene uncertain. This CDR3 contains 12 residues. The V gene's germline CDR1 is SGHNT and CDR2 YENEEA. The ends were cut back, 5 bases at V and 4 bases at J, with 8 bases in the middle.